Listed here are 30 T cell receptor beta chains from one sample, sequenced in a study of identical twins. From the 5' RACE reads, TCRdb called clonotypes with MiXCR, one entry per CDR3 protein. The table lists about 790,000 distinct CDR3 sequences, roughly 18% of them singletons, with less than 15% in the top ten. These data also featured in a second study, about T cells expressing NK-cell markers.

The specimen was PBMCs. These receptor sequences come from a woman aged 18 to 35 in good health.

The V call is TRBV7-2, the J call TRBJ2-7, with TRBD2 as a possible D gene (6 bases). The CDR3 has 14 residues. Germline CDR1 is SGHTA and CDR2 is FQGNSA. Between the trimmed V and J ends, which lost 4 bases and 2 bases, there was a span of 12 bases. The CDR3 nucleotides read TGTGCCAGCAGCTCCCGGGACTCCGCCTACGAGCAGTACTTC. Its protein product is CASSSRDSAYEQYF.

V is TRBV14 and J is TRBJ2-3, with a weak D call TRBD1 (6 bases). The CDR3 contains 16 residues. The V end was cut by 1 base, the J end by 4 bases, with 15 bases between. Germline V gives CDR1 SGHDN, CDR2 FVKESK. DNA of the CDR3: TGTGCCAGCAGCCAAGGGTCCAGGGGCTGGGCAGATACGCAGTATTTT. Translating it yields CASSQGSRGWADTQYF.

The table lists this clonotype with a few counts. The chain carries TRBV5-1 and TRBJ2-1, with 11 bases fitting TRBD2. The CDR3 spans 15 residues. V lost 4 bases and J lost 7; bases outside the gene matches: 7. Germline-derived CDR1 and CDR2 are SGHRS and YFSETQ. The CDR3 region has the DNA TGCGCCAGCAGCCCCGTAACTAGCGGGAGTAATGAGCAGTTCTTC. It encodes CASSPVTSGSNEQFF.

The CDR3 reads CASSLSSGGNNEQFF. CDR3 sequence (DNA): TGCGCCAGCAGCTTGTCTAGCGGGGGGAACAATGAGCAGTTCTTC. This sequence joins TRBV5-1 and TRBJ2-1; TRBD2 matches at 11 bases. The V gene end was trimmed by 1 base and the J gene end by 5 bases; junction bases not matched to a gene: 2. The CDR3 runs to 15 residues. The V gene's germline CDR1 is SGHRS and CDR2 YFSETQ.

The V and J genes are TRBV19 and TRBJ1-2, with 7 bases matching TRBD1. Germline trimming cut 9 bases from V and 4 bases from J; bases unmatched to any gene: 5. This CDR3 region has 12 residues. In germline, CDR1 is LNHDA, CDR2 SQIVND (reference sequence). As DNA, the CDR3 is TGTGCCAGCAAGGGACAGCGCTATGGCTACACCTTC. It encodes CASKGQRYGYTF.

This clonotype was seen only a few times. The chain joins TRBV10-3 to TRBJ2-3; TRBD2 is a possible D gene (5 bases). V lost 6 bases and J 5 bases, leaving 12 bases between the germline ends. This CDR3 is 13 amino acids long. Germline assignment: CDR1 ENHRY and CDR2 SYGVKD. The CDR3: CAIRSGDVDTQYF. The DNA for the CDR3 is TGTGCCATCAGAAGCGGTGACGTAGATACGCAGTATTTT.

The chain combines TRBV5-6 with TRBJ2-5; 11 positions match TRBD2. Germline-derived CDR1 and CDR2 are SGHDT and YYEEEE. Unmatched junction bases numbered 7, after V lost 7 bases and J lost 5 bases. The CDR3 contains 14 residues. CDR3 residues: CASGGLAVAETQYF. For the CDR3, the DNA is TGTGCCAGCGGGGGACTAGCGGTTGCGGAGACCCAGTACTTC.

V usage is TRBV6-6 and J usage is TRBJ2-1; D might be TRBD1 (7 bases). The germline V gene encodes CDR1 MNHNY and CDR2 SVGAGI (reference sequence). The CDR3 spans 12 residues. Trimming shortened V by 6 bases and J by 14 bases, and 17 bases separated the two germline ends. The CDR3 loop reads CASSLQGGREFF. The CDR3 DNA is TGTGCCAGCAGCCTGCAGGGGGGCCGGGAGTTCTTC.

CDR3 sequence (DNA): TGTGCCAGCAGCCCTCATTACACCGGGGAGCTGTTTTTT. This codes for CASSPHYTGELFF. This chain connects TRBV4-2 to TRBJ2-2; D ambiguous. The germline CDR1 and CDR2 sequences are LGHNA and YNFKEQ. Trimming took off 4 bases at V and 3 bases at J, with 6 bases between the two ends. There are 13 residues in the CDR3.

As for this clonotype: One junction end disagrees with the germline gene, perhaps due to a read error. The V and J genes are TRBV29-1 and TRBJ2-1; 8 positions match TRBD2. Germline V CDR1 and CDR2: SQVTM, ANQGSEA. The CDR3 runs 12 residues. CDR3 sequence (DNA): TGCAGCGTGGAAGCGGGGGTCAATGAGCAGTTCTTC. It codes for CSVEAGVNEQFF.

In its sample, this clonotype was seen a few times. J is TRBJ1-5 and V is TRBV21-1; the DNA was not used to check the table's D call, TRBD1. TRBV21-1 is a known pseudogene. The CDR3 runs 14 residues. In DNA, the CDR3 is TGTGCCAGCAGCAACTGTCTCTCACCTCAGCCCCAGCATTTT. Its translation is CASSNCLSPQPQHF.

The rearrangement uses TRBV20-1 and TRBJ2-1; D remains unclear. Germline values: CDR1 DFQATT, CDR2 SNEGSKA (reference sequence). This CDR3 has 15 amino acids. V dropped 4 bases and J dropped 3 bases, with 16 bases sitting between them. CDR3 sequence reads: CSATSSITVYNEQFF. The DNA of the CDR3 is TGCAGTGCTACTTCGAGCATAACTGTCTACAATGAGCAGTTCTTC.

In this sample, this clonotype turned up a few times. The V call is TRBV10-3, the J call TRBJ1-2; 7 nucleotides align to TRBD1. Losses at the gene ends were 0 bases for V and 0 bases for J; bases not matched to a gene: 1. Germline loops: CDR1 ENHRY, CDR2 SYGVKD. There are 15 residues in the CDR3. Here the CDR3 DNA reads TGTGCCATCAGTGAGTCGCAGGGGGCTAACTATGGCTACACCTTC. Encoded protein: CAISESQGANYGYTF.

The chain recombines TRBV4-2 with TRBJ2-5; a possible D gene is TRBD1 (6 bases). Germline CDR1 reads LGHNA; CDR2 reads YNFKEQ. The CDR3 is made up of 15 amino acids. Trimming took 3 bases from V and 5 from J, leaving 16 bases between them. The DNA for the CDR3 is TGTGCCAGCAGCCAGGTACAGGGTTCAGCGGAGACCCAGTACTTC. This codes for CASSQVQGSAETQYF.

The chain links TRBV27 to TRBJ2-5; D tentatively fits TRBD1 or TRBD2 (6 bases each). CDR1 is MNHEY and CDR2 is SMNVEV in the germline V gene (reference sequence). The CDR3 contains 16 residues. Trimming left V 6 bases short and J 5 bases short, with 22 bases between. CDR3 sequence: CASSRNLRGPGETQYF. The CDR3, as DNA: TGTGCCAGCAGCCGTAACCTCCGGGGGCCCGGGGAGACCCAGTACTTC.

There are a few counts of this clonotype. The CDR3 here is CASSPGHGSPTDTQYF. CDR3 bases: TGTGCCAGCTCACCAGGTCATGGCAGCCCAACAGATACGCAGTATTTT. The gene calls are TRBV18 and TRBJ2-3; D is undetermined. In germline, CDR1 is KGHSH, CDR2 LQKENI. The CDR3 has 16 amino acids. Trimming removed 2 bases at V and 3 bases at J, with 15 bases between.

This chain's CDR3 is CSADRANQPQHF. Written as DNA, the CDR3 is TGCAGTGCAGACAGGGCCAATCAGCCCCAGCATTTT. The chain uses TRBV20-1 and TRBJ1-5, with TRBD1 matching 7 bases. J gave up 3 bases and V 6 bases, and 2 bases lay outside the gene matches. This CDR3 comprises 12 residues. CDR1 and CDR2 from the germline V gene are DFQATT and SNEGSKA (reference sequence).

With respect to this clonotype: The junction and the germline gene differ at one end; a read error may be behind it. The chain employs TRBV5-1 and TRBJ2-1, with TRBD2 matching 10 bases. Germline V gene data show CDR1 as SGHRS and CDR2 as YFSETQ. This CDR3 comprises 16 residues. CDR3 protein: CAGSLQRGGQYNEQFF. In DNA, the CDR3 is TGCGCCGGCAGCTTGCAGCGGGGGGGCCAGTACAATGAGCAGTTCTTC.

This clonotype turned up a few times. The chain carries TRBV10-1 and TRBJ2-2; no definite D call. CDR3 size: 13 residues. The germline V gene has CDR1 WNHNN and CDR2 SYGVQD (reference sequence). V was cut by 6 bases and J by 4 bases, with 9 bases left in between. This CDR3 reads CASSRSVTGELFF. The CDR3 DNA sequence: TGCGCCAGCAGCCGTTCAGTCACCGGGGAGCTGTTTTTT.

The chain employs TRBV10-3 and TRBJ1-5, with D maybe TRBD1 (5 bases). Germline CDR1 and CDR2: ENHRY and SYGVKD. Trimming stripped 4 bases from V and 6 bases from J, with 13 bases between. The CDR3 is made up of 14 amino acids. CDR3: CAISVRQGGQPQHF. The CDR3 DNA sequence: TGTGCCATCAGTGTTCGGCAGGGCGGTCAGCCCCAGCATTTT.

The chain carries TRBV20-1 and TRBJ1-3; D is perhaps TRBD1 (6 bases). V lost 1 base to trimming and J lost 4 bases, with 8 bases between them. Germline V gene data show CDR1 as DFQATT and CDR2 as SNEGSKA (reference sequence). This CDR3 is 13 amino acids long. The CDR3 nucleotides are TGCAGTGCTAGAGCAGGGGACGGAAACACCATATATTTT. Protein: CSARAGDGNTIYF.

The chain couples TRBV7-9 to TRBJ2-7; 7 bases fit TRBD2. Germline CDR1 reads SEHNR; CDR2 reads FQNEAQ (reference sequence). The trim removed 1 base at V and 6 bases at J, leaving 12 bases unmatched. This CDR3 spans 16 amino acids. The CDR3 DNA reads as TGTGCCAGCAGCTTAGGACTAGCAGCCAACCTCCCCGAGCAGTACTTC. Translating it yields CASSLGLAANLPEQYF.

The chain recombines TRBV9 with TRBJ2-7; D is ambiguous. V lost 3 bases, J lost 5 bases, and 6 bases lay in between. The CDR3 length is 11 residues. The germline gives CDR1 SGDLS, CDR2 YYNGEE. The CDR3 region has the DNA TGTGCCAGCAGCGCCGCTGACGAGCAGTACTTC. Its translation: CASSAADEQYF.

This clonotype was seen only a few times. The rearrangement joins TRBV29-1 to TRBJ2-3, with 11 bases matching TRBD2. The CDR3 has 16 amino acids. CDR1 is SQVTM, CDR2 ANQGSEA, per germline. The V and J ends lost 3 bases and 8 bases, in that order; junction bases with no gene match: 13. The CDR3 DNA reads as TGCAGCGTTGAGCTGTCGGGTAGCGGGAGGGCCGGTACGCAGTATTTT. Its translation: CSVELSGSGRAGTQYF.

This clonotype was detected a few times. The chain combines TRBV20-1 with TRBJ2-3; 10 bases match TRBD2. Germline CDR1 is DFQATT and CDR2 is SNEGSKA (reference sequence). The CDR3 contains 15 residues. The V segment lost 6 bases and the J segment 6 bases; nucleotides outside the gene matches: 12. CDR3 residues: CSALAAGGLGDTQYF. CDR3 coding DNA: TGCAGTGCCCTAGCAGCGGGAGGGTTAGGGGATACGCAGTATTTT.

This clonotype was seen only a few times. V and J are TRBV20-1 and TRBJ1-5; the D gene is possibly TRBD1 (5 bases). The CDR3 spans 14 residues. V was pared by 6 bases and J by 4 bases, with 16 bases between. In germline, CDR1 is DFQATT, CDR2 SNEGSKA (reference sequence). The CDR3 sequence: CSAQREGLNQPQHF. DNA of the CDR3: TGCAGTGCCCAAAGGGAGGGGCTGAATCAGCCCCAGCATTTT.

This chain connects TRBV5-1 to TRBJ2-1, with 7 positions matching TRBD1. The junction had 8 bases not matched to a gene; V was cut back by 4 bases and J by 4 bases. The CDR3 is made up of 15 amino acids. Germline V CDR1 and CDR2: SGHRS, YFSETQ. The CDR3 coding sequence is TGCGCCAGCAGCGACCACAACAGGGGATACAATGAGCAGTTCTTC. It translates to CASSDHNRGYNEQFF.

The CDR3 spells CASSVTSGTSGGFPYEQYF. As DNA, the CDR3 is TGTGCCAGCAGTGTCACCTCCGGGACTAGCGGGGGGTTCCCCTACGAGCAGTACTTC. The genes are TRBV6-1 and TRBJ2-7; 15 nucleotides align to TRBD2. Germline assignment: CDR1 MNHNS and CDR2 SASEGT. CDR3 size: 19 residues. V trimming: 4 bases; J trimming: 2 bases; junction bases outside the gene matches: 12.

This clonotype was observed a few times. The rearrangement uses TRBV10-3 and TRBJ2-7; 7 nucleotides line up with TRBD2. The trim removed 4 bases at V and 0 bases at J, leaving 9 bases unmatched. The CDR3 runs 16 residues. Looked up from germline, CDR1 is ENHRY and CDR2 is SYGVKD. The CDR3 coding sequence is TGTGCCATCAGTGGTGTTAGCGGGCGAGGCTCCTACGAGCAGTACTTC. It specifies CAISGVSGRGSYEQYF.

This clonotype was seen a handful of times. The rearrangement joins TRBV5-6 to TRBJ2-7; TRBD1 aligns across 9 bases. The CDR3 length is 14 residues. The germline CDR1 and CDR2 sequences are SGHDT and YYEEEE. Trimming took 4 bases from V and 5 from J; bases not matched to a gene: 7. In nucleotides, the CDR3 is TGTGCCAGCAGCCGAGGGACAGGGCACGACGAGCAGTACTTC. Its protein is CASSRGTGHDEQYF.